This T cell receptor (beta chain) was captured by sequencing in a study of T cells in Graves' hyperthyroidism and ophthalmopathy. Study background: Sampling of peripheral blood happened at initial diagnosis, prior to any treatment.

Comments on this clonotype: The antigen remains unidentified. A read error may account for a junction end that differs from germline.

Recently diagnosed hyperthyroidism of less than 2 months' duration affected patients aged 18 to 65. The germline gives CDR1 MDHEN, CDR2 SYDVKM. The CDR3 has 13 amino acids. TCR beta CDR3 region amplification was performed from RNA transcripts. HTBI primers were the set used in a first-round RT-PCR of the TCR CDR3. Each CDR3 protein gets one entry after TCRdb re-called the multiplex PCR reads with MiXCR. The sample records 600,000 to 800,000 distinct CDR3 sequences, about 35% being singletons. Broader study findings: Ophthalmopathy was separated from stable hyperthyroidism by a 13 V-J model. Researchers found most expanded thyroid clonotypes above 0.001 in blood as well.

The chain joins TRBV28 to TRBJ1-6; no clear D. The TCR originated in a woman aged 35 to 49 with Graves' hyperthyroidism. Specimen: blood. CDR3 region: CASSLWKNSPLHF. For the CDR3, the DNA is TGTGCCAGCAGTCTATGGAAGAATTCACCCCTCCACTTT.